The 18 T cell receptor beta chains presented below share a single source sample, sequenced in a study of CD8 T cells in ankylosing spondylitis. From the 5' RACE reads, TCRdb called clonotypes with MiXCR, one entry per CDR3 protein. Among 200,000 or so distinct CDR3 sequences, about 18% were seen once, and the ten largest hold roughly 4.5%. The specimen was blood, either unsorted or a sorted T cell fraction (not recorded which). The origin of the receptors is a male donor under 30 with ankylosing spondylitis or in good health (not recorded which).

This clonotype showed up many times. The genes are TRBV27 and TRBJ2-3, with D possibly being TRBD1 (6 bases). Germline V gene data show CDR1 as MNHEY and CDR2 as SMNVEV (reference sequence). There are 14 residues in the CDR3. V was clipped by 5 bases and J by 8 bases, with 17 bases between them. CDR3 residues: CASSPIEEGGTQYF. CDR3 DNA: TGTGCCAGCAGTCCGATAGAGGAAGGGGGTACGCAGTATTTT.

There are many counts of this clonotype. V gene TRBV4-1 combines with J gene TRBJ2-3; D call uncertain. V was trimmed by 1 base and J by 14 bases, leaving 13 bases between them. The CDR3 has 12 amino acids. Germline lookup yields CDR1 MGHRA and CDR2 YSYEKL. CDR3 in DNA: TGCGCCAGCAGCCAAGGGGGTAGGGATTGGTATTTT. It encodes CASSQGGRDWYF.

This clonotype was recorded many times. This chain uses TRBV12-3 or TRBV12-4 with TRBJ1-1; TRBD1 agrees at 7 bases. With 6 bases clipped from V and 1 base from J, the junction kept 5 bases outside the gene matches. This CDR3 is 14 amino acids long. CDR3 residues: CASSRQGTNTEAFF. CDR3 DNA: TGTGCCAGCAGCCGACAGGGAACGAACACTGAAGCTTTCTTT.

This clonotype was detected only a few times. V and J are TRBV7-8 and TRBJ2-2; TRBD1 matches at 8 bases. Trimming took 5 bases from V and 5 from J; bases not matched to a gene: 7. Per the germline V gene, CDR1 is SGHVS and CDR2 is FQNEAQ. The CDR3 has 15 amino acids. CDR3 coding DNA: TGTGCCAGCAGCCCACGGACAGGGAATACCGGGGAGCTGTTTTTT. This codes for CASSPRTGNTGELFF.

In this sample, this clonotype turned up many times. The chain is built from TRBV12-3 or TRBV12-4 and TRBJ1-4, with D tentatively TRBD1 (5 bases). V lost 6 bases to trimming and J lost 5 bases, with 10 bases between them. The CDR3 spans 13 residues. This CDR3 reads CASSRDPNEKLFF. In DNA, the CDR3 is TGTGCCAGCAGCCGGGACCCAAATGAAAAACTGTTTTTT.

This clonotype was detected a few times. This may arise from a read error, as a much more abundant clone is one base away. The V gene is TRBV10-3, the J gene TRBJ1-2; no firm D call. This CDR3 has 12 residues. Germline CDR1 reads ENHRY; CDR2 reads SYGVKD. The CDR3 region is CAISPLGYGYPF. In DNA form, the CDR3 reads TGTGCCATCAGTCCGCTGGGGTATGGCTACCCCTTC.

This clonotype was detected many times. The chain recombines TRBV16 with TRBJ2-1; the match to TRBD2 covers 12 bases. The CDR3 totals 14 residues. J lost 6 bases, V lost 9 bases, and 6 bases had no gene match. Per germline, CDR1 KGHSY and CDR2 FQNENV. CDR3 protein: CASRLAGVRNEQFF. DNA for the CDR3: TGTGCCAGTCGACTAGCGGGAGTTCGCAATGAGCAGTTCTTC.

This clonotype was recorded at least ten times. The genes are TRBV30 and TRBJ1-1; 11 bases agree with TRBD1. The CDR3 consists of 15 residues. Germline values: CDR1 GTSNPN, CDR2 SVGIG (reference sequence). With 2 bases clipped from V and 2 bases from J, the junction kept 4 bases outside the gene matches. CDR3 amino acids: CAWSRGTGGNTEAFF. In nucleotides, the CDR3 is TGTGCCTGGAGTAGGGGGACAGGGGGTAACACTGAAGCTTTCTTT.

J is TRBJ2-1 and V is TRBV3-1; 9 positions match TRBD2. The germline V gene encodes CDR1 LGHDT and CDR2 YNNKEL (reference sequence). The CDR3 spans 17 residues. J was trimmed by 6 bases and V by 4 bases; bases with no gene match: 13. CDR3 in amino acids: CASSPHSGLAPGNEQFF. CDR3 nucleotide sequence: TGTGCCAGCAGCCCACATTCTGGACTAGCGCCCGGCAATGAGCAGTTCTTC.

The table lists this clonotype with many counts. The chain carries TRBV7-8 and TRBJ1-4, with a weak D call TRBD1 (5 bases). The germline V gene encodes CDR1 SGHVS and CDR2 FQNEAQ. Deletions cut 1 base from V and 7 bases from J, with 13 bases between. This CDR3 is 15 amino acids long. The CDR3 DNA sequence: TGTGCCAGCAGCTTAGGGACGGGGCTAACTGAAAAACTGTTTTTT. Its protein is CASSLGTGLTEKLFF.

V is TRBV20-1 and J is TRBJ2-7; D might be TRBD1 (5 bases). The CDR3 runs to 14 residues. V was shortened by 3 bases and J by 0 bases, with 12 bases between the two germline ends. Germline values: CDR1 DFQATT, CDR2 SNEGSKA (reference sequence). CDR3 region: CSARPQGNSYEQYF. DNA of the CDR3: TGCAGTGCTAGGCCCCAGGGCAACTCCTACGAGCAGTACTTC.

This clonotype was counted many times. V is TRBV24-1 and J is TRBJ2-3; D is ambiguous. The CDR3 extends over 15 amino acids. Germline CDR1 and CDR2: KGHDR and SFDVKD. V lost 6 bases, J lost 2 bases, and 14 bases lay in between. CDR3 nucleotide sequence: TGTGCCACCAGTTCCGGGTCGACAAACACAGATACGCAGTATTTT. Its protein is CATSSGSTNTDTQYF.

V gene TRBV11-2 combines with J gene TRBJ2-6, with 7 bases identical to TRBD1. V lost 3 bases and J lost 8; bases outside the gene matches: 19. CDR1 and CDR2 (germline): SGHAT, FQNNGV. The CDR3 contains 19 residues. The CDR3 loop is CASSLDPDRVLPRSNVLTF. CDR3 in DNA: TGTGCCAGCAGCTTGGACCCAGACAGGGTCCTCCCTCGGTCCAACGTCCTGACTTTC.

This chain uses TRBV29-1 with TRBJ2-1; TRBD2 matches 13 bases. V gave up 6 bases and J gave up 8 bases; unmatched junction bases: 13. CDR1 is SQVTM and CDR2 is ANQGSEA in the germline V gene. CDR3 length: 16 residues. DNA for the CDR3: TGCAGCGTGTTACTAGCGGGAGGGCGAGTTTCACATGAGCAGTTCTTC. Its translation is CSVLLAGGRVSHEQFF.

This clonotype has a count of ten or more. J is TRBJ2-7 and V is TRBV10-3, with D perhaps matching TRBD1 (6 bases). Between the trimmed V and J ends, which lost 4 bases and 3 bases, there was a span of 13 bases. Germline V gene data show CDR1 as ENHRY and CDR2 as SYGVKD. This CDR3 has 14 amino acids. CDR3 amino acids: CAISAKGQHYEQYV. The CDR3 coding sequence is TGTGCCATCAGTGCTAAAGGACAGCACTACGAGCAGTACGTC.

This clonotype occurred many times. The rearrangement links TRBV4-2 to TRBJ2-2; 13 bases are shared with TRBD2. Trimming took 5 bases from V and 3 from J; bases not matched to a gene: 9. The CDR3 runs 18 residues. The V gene's germline CDR1 is LGHNA and CDR2 YNFKEQ. CDR3 DNA: TGTGCCAGCAGCTATACCGGACTAGCGGGAGAGGACACCGGGGAGCTGTTTTTT. It encodes CASSYTGLAGEDTGELFF.

This clonotype was counted at least ten times. The J gene is TRBJ1-5, the V gene TRBV18; D perhaps matches TRBD1 (5 bases). The CDR3 is 13 residues long. The germline V gene encodes CDR1 KGHSH and CDR2 LQKENI. Trimming took off 2 bases at V and 4 bases at J, with 6 bases between the two ends. CDR3 coding DNA: TGTGCCAGCTCACCAGGGGCTAATCAGCCCCAGCATTTT. Protein sequence: CASSPGANQPQHF.

Ten or more counts support this clonotype. J is TRBJ2-3 and V is TRBV14; D not resolved. Trimming pared 1 base from V and 7 bases from J, leaving 15 bases between. Germline CDR1 SGHDN, CDR2 FVKESK. CDR3 length: 15 amino acids. The CDR3 bases are TGTGCCAGCAGCCAAGTCCGCACCCTACAGAATACGCAGTATTTT. Its translation is CASSQVRTLQNTQYF.